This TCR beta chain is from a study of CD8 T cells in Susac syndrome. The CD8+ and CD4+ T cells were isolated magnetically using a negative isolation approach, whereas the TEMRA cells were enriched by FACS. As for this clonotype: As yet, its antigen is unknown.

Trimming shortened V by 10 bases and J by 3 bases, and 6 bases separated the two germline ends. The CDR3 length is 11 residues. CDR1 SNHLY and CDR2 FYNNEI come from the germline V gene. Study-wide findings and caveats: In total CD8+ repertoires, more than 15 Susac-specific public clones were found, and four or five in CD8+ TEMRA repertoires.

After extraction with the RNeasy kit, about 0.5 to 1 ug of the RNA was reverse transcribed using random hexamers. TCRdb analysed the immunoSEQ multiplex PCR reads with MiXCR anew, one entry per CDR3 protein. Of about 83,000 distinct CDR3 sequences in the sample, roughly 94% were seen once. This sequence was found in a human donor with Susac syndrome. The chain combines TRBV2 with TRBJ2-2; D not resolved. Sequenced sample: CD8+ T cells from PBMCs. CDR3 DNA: TGTGCCACCACTGACACCGGGGAGCTGTTTTTT. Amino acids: CATTDTGELFF.